Below, 6 T cell receptor beta chains from the same sample are listed, as sequenced in a study of T cell repertoires in cytomegalovirus infection. TCRdb used MiXCR to reprocess the reads, holding one entry per CDR3 protein. In the table there are some 350,000 distinct CDR3 sequences, almost 30% of which are singletons. These receptors lack a known antigen. The starting material was cultured PBMCs, obtained from culture after CMV antigen stimulation. The receptors derive from a human donor in good health (CMV status not recorded). Some clones in this sample may be carry-over from other donors' samples.

V and J are TRBV9 and TRBJ2-2, with TRBD2 identical over 7 bases. CDR3 length: 16 amino acids. Germline loops: CDR1 SGDLS, CDR2 YYNGEE. After removal of 4 bases from V and 2 bases from J, the junction contained 8 bases not matched to a gene. CDR3: CASSFLAVTNTGELFF. The CDR3 DNA is TGTGCCAGCAGCTTTCTAGCGGTCACTAACACCGGGGAGCTGTTTTTT.

V and J are TRBV12-3 or TRBV12-4 and TRBJ1-5; maybe TRBD1 (5 bases). V shed 5 bases and J shed 2 bases, with 13 bases lying between them. The CDR3 is made up of 15 amino acids. The DNA of the CDR3 is TGTGCCAGCAGTCCGAGCGGGGACCGCAATCAGCCCCAGCATTTT. It is translated as CASSPSGDRNQPQHF.

The chain joins TRBV10-3 to TRBJ1-5; TRBD1 matches at 8 bases. In germline, CDR1 is ENHRY, CDR2 SYGVKD. J was trimmed by 6 bases and V by 10 bases; bases with no gene match: 8. The CDR3 is 13 amino acids. The CDR3 DNA reads TGTGCCACCCAGACAGGGGCAGGTCAGCCCCAGCATTTT. Its protein is CATQTGAGQPQHF.

This clonotype was found a few times. The rearrangement joins TRBV24-1 to TRBJ1-1; weak D call: TRBD1 (5 bases). The CDR3 contains 12 residues. From germline, CDR1 is KGHDR and CDR2 SFDVKD. The V end was cut by 3 bases, the J end by 11 bases, with 12 bases between. DNA of the CDR3: TGTGCCACCAGTGATCTAGGGGCCGCGGCTTTCTTT. It is translated as CATSDLGAAAFF.

This clonotype was detected only a few times. This sequence joins TRBV4-2 and TRBJ2-5, with 10 bases that match TRBD2. Trimming at V came to 3 bases and at J to 0 bases, leaving 10 bases not matched to a gene. Germline V gene sequence: CDR1 LGHNA, CDR2 YNFKEQ. This CDR3 has 18 amino acids. This CDR3 reads CASSQLSSGRQYQETQYF. CDR3 bases: TGTGCCAGCAGCCAGCTCAGTAGCGGGAGGCAGTACCAAGAGACCCAGTACTTC.

This clonotype appeared a few times. The chain recombines TRBV19 with TRBJ1-5, with TRBD1 matching over 7 bases. CDR1 and CDR2 (germline): LNHDA, SQIVND (reference sequence). The CDR3 covers 16 residues. The V segment lost 3 bases and the J segment 3 bases; nucleotides outside the gene matches: 8. As DNA, the CDR3 is TGTGCCAGTAGTATTTCTGTCGGGACAGTCAATCAGCCCCAGCATTTT. It specifies CASSISVGTVNQPQHF.